These 15 T cell receptor beta chains were all obtained from the same sample, sequenced in a study of cytomegalovirus exposure and HLA in healthy donors. 60 Vbeta and 13 Jbeta primers were used in PCR. Sequencing used immunoSEQ multiplex PCR; TCRdb keeps in-frame clones, though not all of them. The repertoire holds some 110,000 clones, with around 75% as singletons. Sequencing was carried out using PBMCs. All receptors come from a woman in her twenties or thirties in good health and CMV-seronegative.

This chain joins TRBV2 and TRBJ2-3; D possibly corresponds to TRBD2 (5 bases). The CDR3 is made up of 14 amino acids. Between the trimmed V and J ends, which lost 7 bases and 1 base, there was a span of 12 bases. Germline CDR1 is SNHLY and CDR2 is FYNNEI. CDR3 loop: CASTPGWGTDTQYF. The CDR3 coding sequence is TGTGCCAGCACACCGGGGTGGGGCACAGATACGCAGTATTTT.

This clone was seen just once. CDR3 nucleotides: TGTGCCTGGGGGGGCCGGGGGGCCACTTCTAAAAGGAACACTGAAGCTTTCTTT. Protein: CAWGGRGATSKRNTEAFF. This rearrangement joins TRBV30 to TRBJ1-1, with D maybe TRBD1 (6 bases). Germline V lookup: CDR1 GTSNPN, CDR2 SVGIG (reference sequence). CDR3 length: 18 amino acids. Trimming took off 5 bases at V and 1 base at J, with 26 bases between the two ends.

The chain couples TRBV21-1 to TRBJ2-1; the table calls TRBD2, which could not be checked here. TRBV21-1 is a pseudogene. The CDR3 loop spans 14 amino acids. The CDR3 coding sequence is TGTGCCAGCAGCAAAGTTAAGAGGAACAATGAGCAGTTCTTC. Translating gives CASSKVKRNNEQFF.

The J gene is TRBJ1-2, the V gene TRBV5-1; D is uncertain. The CDR3 runs to 16 residues. The germline CDR1 and CDR2 sequences are SGHRS and YFSETQ. V lost 0 bases and J lost 0, with 12 bases in between. The CDR3 is CASSLAEGSSNYGYTF. The CDR3 nucleotides are TGCGCCAGCAGCTTGGCCGAGGGTTCCTCTAACTATGGCTACACCTTC.

This clone was seen once. This sequence joins TRBV5-6 and TRBJ1-1; no reliable D call. The V gene lost 4 bases and the J gene lost 1 base, with 5 bases spanning the gap. CDR1 and CDR2 (germline): SGHDT, YYEEEE. This CDR3 has 12 residues. Here the CDR3 DNA reads TGTGCCAGCAGCCCAGGGAACACTGAAGCTTTCTTT. It is translated as CASSPGNTEAFF.

The V gene is TRBV19, the J gene TRBJ1-5, with TRBD1 identical over 7 bases. V dropped 3 bases and J dropped 8; count of bases not matched to a gene: 7. There are 14 residues in the CDR3. Germline loops: CDR1 LNHDA, CDR2 SQIVND (reference sequence). The CDR3 coding sequence is TGTGCCAGTAGTATTTCGAGGGGGCCGGAGCCCCAGCATTTT. It translates to CASSISRGPEPQHF.

This chain links TRBV27 with TRBJ1-1; D remains unclear. The CDR3 totals 15 residues. V was pared by 5 bases and J by 3 bases, with 16 bases between. CDR1 is MNHEY and CDR2 is SMNVEV in the germline V gene (reference sequence). CDR3 bases: TGTGCCAGCAGTCCCCGTGGCGGGGTGTACACTGAAGCTTTCTTT. Amino acid sequence: CASSPRGGVYTEAFF.

The genes are TRBV10-1 and TRBJ2-7; no reliable D call. CDR1 and CDR2 (germline): WNHNN, SYGVQD (reference sequence). This CDR3 region has 13 residues. V gave up 9 bases and J gave up 2 bases, with 14 bases separating them. The CDR3 sequence is CARVPQITYEQYF. As DNA, the CDR3 is TGCGCCAGAGTCCCCCAGATTACCTACGAGCAGTACTTC.

The chain is built from TRBV19 and TRBJ2-1; D not resolved. The V end lost 5 bases, the J end lost 7 bases, and 12 bases lay between the germline ends. Germline V CDR1 and CDR2: LNHDA, SQIVND (reference sequence). The CDR3 runs 13 residues. The CDR3 DNA sequence: TGTGCCAGTAGTCCCCGACTGTTGAATGAGCAGTTCTTC. Its protein product is CASSPRLLNEQFF.

The CDR3 coding sequence is TGCAGCGGGACGGGACAACTCACAGATACGCAGTATTTT. It encodes CSGTGQLTDTQYF. This chain uses TRBV29-1 with TRBJ2-3, with a possible D match to TRBD1 (6 bases). This CDR3 is 13 amino acids long. V was shortened by 7 bases and J by 2 bases, with 13 bases between the two germline ends. Germline loops: CDR1 SQVTM, CDR2 ANQGSEA.

The chain links TRBV25-1 to TRBJ2-2, with D possibly matching TRBD2 (6 bases). Germline CDR1 reads MGHDK; CDR2 reads SYGVNS. This CDR3 contains 15 residues. V gave up 3 bases and J gave up 6 bases, with 14 bases separating them. CDR3 in amino acids: CASSEWGSGPGELFF. The DNA for the CDR3 is TGTGCCAGCAGTGAGTGGGGTAGCGGCCCCGGGGAGCTGTTTTTT.

This clone was found a few times. J is TRBJ2-7 and V is TRBV5-4, with TRBD2 matching 7 bases. CDR3 length: 14 residues. Trimming cost V 3 bases and J 5 bases; bases outside gene matches: 8. Germline V gene data show CDR1 as SGHNT and CDR2 as YYREEE (reference sequence). Here the CDR3 DNA reads TGTGCCAGCAGCTGGGAGGGCCGGGGCCACGAGCAGTACTTC. It specifies CASSWEGRGHEQYF.

The genes are TRBV2 and TRBJ2-1; tentatively, D is TRBD1 (5 bases). The length of the CDR3 is 12 residues. Germline V lookup: CDR1 SNHLY, CDR2 FYNNEI. V shed 4 bases and J shed 6 bases, with 7 bases lying between them. The CDR3 nucleotides are TGTGCCAGCAGTGTCCAGGGCAATGAGCAGTTCTTC. As protein: CASSVQGNEQFF.

The chain carries TRBV25-1 and TRBJ2-3; 7 positions match TRBD2. The CDR3 is 17 residues long. Trimming cost V 6 bases and J 2 bases; bases outside gene matches: 14. CDR1 and CDR2 from the germline V gene are MGHDK and SYGVNS. CDR3 amino acids: CASSGRRAGEITDTQYF. As DNA, the CDR3 is TGTGCCAGCAGCGGCCGTCGGGCGGGGGAAATCACAGATACGCAGTATTTT.

The gene calls are TRBV5-1 and TRBJ2-5; tentatively, D is TRBD2 (7 bases). The CDR3 covers 15 residues. V was shortened by 1 base and J by 4 bases, with 14 bases between the two germline ends. CDR1 and CDR2 from the germline V gene are SGHRS and YFSETQ. CDR3 amino acids: CASSLLNGGRETQYF. The CDR3 DNA reads TGCGCCAGCAGCTTGCTGAACGGGGGGCGAGAGACCCAGTACTTC.